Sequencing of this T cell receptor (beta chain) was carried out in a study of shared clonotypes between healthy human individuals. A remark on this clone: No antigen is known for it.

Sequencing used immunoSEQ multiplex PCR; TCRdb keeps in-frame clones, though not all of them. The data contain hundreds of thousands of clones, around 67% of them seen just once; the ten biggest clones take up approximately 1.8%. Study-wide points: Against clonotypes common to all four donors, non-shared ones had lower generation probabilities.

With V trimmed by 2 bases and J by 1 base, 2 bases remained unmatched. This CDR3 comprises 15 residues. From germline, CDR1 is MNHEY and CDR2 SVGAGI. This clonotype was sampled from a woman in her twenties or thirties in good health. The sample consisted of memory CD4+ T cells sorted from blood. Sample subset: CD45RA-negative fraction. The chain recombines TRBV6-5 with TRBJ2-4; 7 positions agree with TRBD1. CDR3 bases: TGTGCCAGCAGTTACGGGGGACAGGCCAAAAACATTCAGTACTTC. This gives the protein CASSYGGQAKNIQYF.